What follows are 6 T cell receptor beta chains derived from one specimen sequenced in a study of technical replicates of blood from a few donors. Sequenced by immunoSEQ multiplex PCR; TCRdb stores in-frame clones only, minus some. The repertoire consists of about 82,000 clones, with roughly 94% occurring once and the leading ten covering around 0.4%. The specimen sequenced was T cells isolated from PBMCs. These receptors were collected from a human donor in good health.

The chain combines TRBV11-2 with TRBJ2-1; possible D gene TRBD2, 6 bases. Trimming removed 6 bases at V and 5 bases at J, with 23 bases between. The CDR3 has 17 amino acids. Germline CDR1 is SGHAT and CDR2 is FQNNGV. The CDR3 nucleotides are TGTGCCAGCAGAGGAGAGGGCTTTCGCGGGAAAGACAATGAGCAGTTCTTC. Translating it yields CASRGEGFRGKDNEQFF.

The sample holds one count of this clone. The gene calls are TRBV30 and TRBJ2-7; the match to TRBD1 covers 7 bases. Germline V gene data show CDR1 as GTSNPN and CDR2 as SVGIG (reference sequence). This CDR3 has 13 residues. J lost 2 bases, V lost 4 bases, and 5 bases had no gene match. CDR3 bases: TGTGCCTGGACCACAGGGGTTACCTACGAGCAGTACTTC. It specifies CAWTTGVTYEQYF.

V gene TRBV27 combines with J gene TRBJ2-3; the D gene is possibly TRBD2 (6 bases). Germline V CDR1 and CDR2: MNHEY, SMNVEV (reference sequence). The CDR3 is made up of 15 amino acids. The V and J ends lost 2 bases and 4 bases respectively, with 13 bases between them. CDR3 amino acids: CASSLGGRDADTQYF. The CDR3 DNA reads as TGTGCCAGCAGTTTAGGAGGGCGCGACGCAGATACGCAGTATTTT.

This chain links TRBV25-1 with TRBJ1-1, with D hard to call. V was pared by 3 bases and J by 13 bases, with 18 bases between. The CDR3 loop spans 13 amino acids. Germline CDR1 MGHDK, CDR2 SYGVNS. The CDR3 region has the DNA TGTGCCAGCAGTGATTCGTCGCGGAAGAATGGTTTCTTT. It translates to CASSDSSRKNGFF.

V usage is TRBV6-1 and J usage is TRBJ1-1, with 7 bases fitting TRBD1. CDR3 size: 16 residues. Trimming at V came to 2 bases and at J to 0 bases, leaving 6 bases not matched to a gene. Germline V gene sequence: CDR1 MNHNS, CDR2 SASEGT. In DNA, the CDR3 is TGTGCCAGCAGTGAAAGCGACAGGGAGATGAACACTGAAGCTTTCTTT. It codes for CASSESDREMNTEAFF.

The rearrangement uses TRBV27 and TRBJ2-6; perhaps TRBD2 as D (7 bases). Trimming took off 2 bases at V and 0 bases at J, with 11 bases between the two ends. CDR3 length: 17 amino acids. Germline V lookup: CDR1 MNHEY, CDR2 SMNVEV (reference sequence). CDR3 bases: TGTGCCAGCAGTTTACTAGCGGACAGCTCTGGGGCCAACGTCCTGACTTTC. Translating it yields CASSLLADSSGANVLTF.